One and the same sample provided the 24 T cell receptor beta chains below, sequenced in a study of T cell changes during pregnancy in multiple sclerosis. TCRdb keeps only in-frame clones here, not all; method: immunoSEQ multiplex PCR. The sample records tens of thousands of clones, 80% to 90% being singletons. The sequenced sample was peripheral blood, obtained in the first trimester of pregnancy. These receptors all come from a female donor in good health, enrolled as a control in a pregnancy study.

This clone has just one count. This rearrangement joins TRBV4-1 to TRBJ2-1, with 12 bases lining up with TRBD2. V lost 3 bases to trimming and J lost 8 bases; unmatched junction nucleotides: 8. There are 16 residues in the CDR3. Per germline, CDR1 MGHRA and CDR2 YSYEKL. CDR3: CASSHRETSGSYEQFF. CDR3 nucleotides: TGCGCCAGCAGCCATAGAGAGACTAGCGGGAGTTATGAGCAGTTCTTC.

The chain is built from TRBV7-9 and TRBJ2-4; D is unclear. This CDR3 is 14 amino acids long. Germline loops: CDR1 SEHNR, CDR2 FQNEAQ (reference sequence). V lost 5 bases and J lost 4, with 12 bases in between. Written as DNA, the CDR3 is TGTGCCAGCAGCCCTTTACTACCTAAAAACATTCAGTACTTC. Encoded protein: CASSPLLPKNIQYF.

The rearrangement links TRBV28 to TRBJ1-2, with TRBD1 as a possible D gene (6 bases). CDR3 size: 14 residues. Germline loops: CDR1 MDHEN, CDR2 SYDVKM. V lost 7 bases, J lost 4 bases, and 16 bases lay in between. The CDR3 protein is CASNMGDKGYGYTF. CDR3 in DNA: TGTGCCAGCAATATGGGGGACAAAGGCTATGGCTACACCTTC.

The chain has TRBV28 and TRBJ1-5; D gene ambiguous. The CDR3 is 14 amino acids. Germline CDR1 MDHEN, CDR2 SYDVKM. V dropped 3 bases and J dropped 9 bases, with 15 bases sitting between them. CDR3 amino acids: CASSFRGGLGPQHF. Written as DNA, the CDR3 is TGTGCCAGCAGTTTCAGAGGAGGCCTAGGGCCCCAGCATTTT.

V usage is TRBV10-3 and J usage is TRBJ2-7; 7 bases match TRBD2. V lost 0 bases and J lost 5; bases outside the gene matches: 7. The CDR3 extends over 15 amino acids. CDR1 and CDR2 (germline): ENHRY, SYGVKD. The CDR3 protein is CAISESPAGHDEQYF. Written as DNA, the CDR3 is TGTGCCATCAGTGAGTCTCCAGCGGGGCACGACGAGCAGTACTTC.

This chain uses TRBV5-5 with TRBJ1-2; TRBD1 agrees at 7 bases. Germline CDR1 SGHKS, CDR2 YYEKEE (reference sequence). CDR3 length: 18 amino acids. The junction had 16 bases not matched to a gene; V was cut back by 0 bases and J by 5 bases. CDR3 DNA: TGTGCCAGCAGCTTGGGCATTCCGGGACAGACGGGGCCTTATGGCTACACCTTC. Its protein is CASSLGIPGQTGPYGYTF.

The V and J genes are TRBV5-1 and TRBJ1-2; D remains unclear. The V end lost 3 bases, the J end lost 8 bases, and 17 bases lay between the germline ends. Germline loops: CDR1 SGHRS, CDR2 YFSETQ. This CDR3 contains 14 residues. The CDR3 DNA follows: TGCGCCAGCAGCTCCGACGACTACGACGGAGGCTACACCTTC. Residues: CASSSDDYDGGYTF.

The chain carries TRBV4-1 and TRBJ2-7; a weak D match, TRBD2 (6 bases). The CDR3 has 18 amino acids. V lost 2 bases and J lost 3, with 23 bases in between. In germline, CDR1 is MGHRA, CDR2 YSYEKL. This chain's CDR3 is CASSQPTPGLSAFYEQYF. CDR3 DNA: TGCGCCAGCAGCCAACCGACGCCGGGACTGAGTGCCTTCTACGAGCAGTACTTC.

The chain carries TRBV10-2 and TRBJ2-2, with TRBD2 matching over 10 bases. Germline CDR1 is WSHSY and CDR2 is SAAADI. Unmatched junction bases numbered 6, after V lost 5 bases and J lost 0 bases. This CDR3 has 17 amino acids. The CDR3 bases are TGCGCCAGCAGTACCACTAGCGGGAAGGCGAACACCGGGGAGCTGTTTTTT. It encodes CASSTTSGKANTGELFF.

The chain has TRBV6-1 and TRBJ2-5, with TRBD1 as a possible D gene (5 bases). This CDR3 comprises 14 residues. V dropped 4 bases and J dropped 2 bases, with 11 bases sitting between them. CDR1 MNHNS and CDR2 SASEGT come from the germline V gene. CDR3 nucleotide sequence: TGTGCCAGCAGTGGGGGCCTCGTTCAAGAGACCCAGTACTTC. This translates into CASSGGLVQETQYF.

The chain carries TRBV7-6 and TRBJ2-7; a possible D gene is TRBD1 (6 bases). Trimming took off 0 bases at V and 5 bases at J, with 17 bases between the two ends. The CDR3 runs 16 residues. The V gene's germline CDR1 is SGHVS and CDR2 FNYEAQ. CDR3 coding DNA: TGTGCCAGCAGCTTAGCGCGAGTTACAGGGAGCCACGAGCAGTACTTC. Protein: CASSLARVTGSHEQYF.

V usage is TRBV9 and J usage is TRBJ2-2; D is possibly TRBD2 (5 bases). The CDR3 is made up of 16 amino acids. V lost 0 bases and J 7 bases, leaving 16 bases between the germline ends. CDR1 is SGDLS, CDR2 YYNGEE, per germline. In DNA form, the CDR3 reads TGTGCCAGCAGCGTAGAACCTAGCCCGCGGGTCGGGGAGCTGTTTTTT. Amino acid sequence: CASSVEPSPRVGELFF.

The rearrangement joins TRBV7-8 to TRBJ2-7, with TRBD1 as a possible D gene (5 bases). Trimming pared 5 bases from V and 0 bases from J, leaving 17 bases between. The germline V gene has CDR1 SGHVS and CDR2 FQNEAQ. CDR3 length equals 16 residues. The CDR3 loop reads CASSKAGSPSSYEQYF. CDR3 coding DNA: TGTGCCAGCAGCAAGGCAGGGTCTCCTAGCTCCTACGAGCAGTACTTC.

The chain employs TRBV2 and TRBJ2-3; 14 bases are a match to TRBD2. After removal of 4 bases from V and 0 bases from J, the junction contained 3 bases not matched to a gene. The CDR3 totals 17 residues. Per the germline V gene, CDR1 is SNHLY and CDR2 is FYNNEI. DNA for the CDR3: TGTGCCAGCAGTGGACTAGCGGGGGGGATTAGCACAGATACGCAGTATTTT. It specifies CASSGLAGGISTDTQYF. Full variable domain (remainder filled in from reference TRBV2 and TRBJ2-3): EPEVTQTPSHQVTQMGQEVILRCVPISNHLYFYWYRQILGQKVEFLVSFYNNEISEKSEIFDDQFSVERPDGSNFTLKIRSTKLEDSAMYFCASSGLAGGISTDTQYFGPGTRLTVL.

This clone was observed once. In nucleotides, the CDR3 is TGTGCCAGCAGCATGGGGACAGGGCGTAATGAAAAACTGTTTTTT. Translating it yields CASSMGTGRNEKLFF. The chain combines TRBV5-6 with TRBJ1-4; 9 nucleotides agree with TRBD1. CDR3 size: 15 residues. Germline assignment: CDR1 SGHDT and CDR2 YYEEEE. Trimming took 4 bases from V and 4 from J; bases not matched to a gene: 5.

The CDR3 region has the DNA TGTGCCAGCAGCGAGGAGGACTACGAGCAGTACTTC. It encodes CASSEEDYEQYF. The chain recombines TRBV11-2 with TRBJ2-7; D perhaps matches TRBD2 (5 bases). The V and J ends lost 5 bases and 3 bases respectively, with 8 bases between them. The CDR3 length is 12 residues. Germline values: CDR1 SGHAT, CDR2 FQNNGV.

The J gene is TRBJ1-1, the V gene TRBV30, with 8 bases that match TRBD1. With V trimmed by 0 bases and J by 9 bases, 3 bases remained unmatched. The germline CDR1 and CDR2 sequences are GTSNPN and SVGIG (reference sequence). The CDR3 has 12 amino acids. In DNA form, the CDR3 reads TGTGCCTGGAGTGTACAGGGGGGGCAAGCTTTCTTT. This codes for CAWSVQGGQAFF.

J is TRBJ1-2 and V is TRBV5-8; D is unresolved. V lost 7 bases and J lost 4, with 14 bases in between. CDR1 SGHTS and CDR2 YDEGEE come from the germline V gene. The CDR3 length is 13 residues. CDR3 protein: CASLTRKTYGYTF. CDR3 DNA: TGTGCCAGCTTGACACGAAAGACCTATGGCTACACCTTC. The full variable domain, with the rest looked up from reference TRBV5-8 and TRBJ1-2, is EAGVTQSPTHLIKTRGQQATLRCSPISGHTSVYWYQQALGLGLQFLLWYDEGEERNRGNFPPRFSGRQFPNYSSELNVNALELEDSALYLCASLTRKTYGYTFGSGTRLTVV.

The chain uses TRBV28 and TRBJ2-7; 11 bases are a match to TRBD2. With V trimmed by 1 base and J by 6 bases, 5 bases remained unmatched. There are 15 residues in the CDR3. Germline V CDR1 and CDR2: MDHEN, SYDVKM. The CDR3 nucleotides read TGTGCCAGCAGTTTATCTAGCGGGGGGCCCTTCGAGCAGTACTTC. Protein product: CASSLSSGGPFEQYF.

Here the CDR3 DNA reads TGTGCCAGCAGCAAAGAGGACAGGCGTGTCACCGGGGAGCTGTTTTTT. Amino acids: CASSKEDRRVTGELFF. This chain connects TRBV21-1 to TRBJ2-2; no check of the table's D call, TRBD1, against the DNA was made. TRBV21-1 constitutes a pseudogene. The CDR3 covers 16 residues.

The V and J genes are TRBV28 and TRBJ1-2; D gene uncertain. CDR3 length: 14 residues. Trimming took off 4 bases at V and 3 bases at J, with 12 bases between the two ends. From germline, CDR1 is MDHEN and CDR2 SYDVKM. CDR3 coding DNA: TGTGCCAGCAGTTCTGCCAGCGATTACTATGGCTACACCTTC. It codes for CASSSASDYYGYTF.

V gene TRBV30 combines with J gene TRBJ2-1, with D possibly TRBD2 on 5 matching bases. This CDR3 has 12 residues. Trimming shortened V by 1 base and J by 10 bases, and 11 bases separated the two germline ends. The germline V gene encodes CDR1 GTSNPN and CDR2 SVGIG (reference sequence). CDR3 protein: CAWSAGNGEQFF. CDR3 coding DNA: TGTGCCTGGAGTGCGGGAAATGGGGAGCAGTTCTTC.

The chain links TRBV5-1 to TRBJ1-5, with D possibly being TRBD1 (5 bases). Trimming stripped 3 bases from V and 8 bases from J, with 18 bases between. CDR1 and CDR2 (germline): SGHRS, YFSETQ. The CDR3 has 15 residues. The CDR3 here is CASSSGGSRGEPQHF. In DNA form, the CDR3 reads TGCGCCAGCAGCTCGGGAGGGTCGCGAGGGGAGCCCCAGCATTTT.

This chain links TRBV11-2 with TRBJ2-2; the match to TRBD2 covers 11 bases. CDR3 length: 16 amino acids. Looked up from germline, CDR1 is SGHAT and CDR2 is FQNNGV. After removal of 5 bases from V and 6 bases from J, the junction contained 8 bases not matched to a gene. The CDR3 region has the DNA TGTGCCAGCAGCCCCTTTAGCGGGGGGGCTTCCGGGGAGCTGTTTTTT. Translation gives CASSPFSGGASGELFF.